The 14 T cell receptor beta chains below come from one sample, sequenced in a study of blood T cell repertoires in COVID-19. TCRdb keeps only in-frame clones here, not all; method: immunoSEQ multiplex PCR. The table includes about 90,000 clones, 75% to 90% detected once. The material sequenced was peripheral blood. These receptors were collected from a woman between 65 and 79 years old with acute or convalescent COVID-19.

Comments on this clone: Other DNA variants within this sample encode the same CDR3. CDR3 nucleotides: TGTGCCAGCAGCCAAGATTGGGGGGGGGCCGGGGAGCTGTTTTTT. Translation: CASSQDWGGAGELFF. The rearrangement joins TRBV14 to TRBJ2-2; TRBD2 matches 7 bases. From germline, CDR1 is SGHDN and CDR2 FVKESK. After removal of 0 bases from V and 6 bases from J, the junction contained 4 bases not matched to a gene. The CDR3 is made up of 15 amino acids.

This chain joins TRBV12-3 or TRBV12-4 and TRBJ2-7; no clear D gene. The V end lost 6 bases, the J end lost 5 bases, and 14 bases lay between the germline ends. The CDR3 length is 13 residues. In DNA form, the CDR3 reads TGTGCCAGCAGCCGAACGGTCCTCCACGAGCAGTACTTC. Translated, it gives CASSRTVLHEQYF.

The chain combines TRBV9 with TRBJ2-7; 7 bases are a match to TRBD2. This CDR3 has 15 residues. Germline trimming cut 4 bases from V and 2 bases from J; bases unmatched to any gene: 9. CDR1 is SGDLS and CDR2 is YYNGEE in the germline V gene. The CDR3 here is CASSRGLDFTYEQYF. The CDR3 DNA reads TGTGCCAGCAGCCGTGGACTAGATTTCACCTACGAGCAGTACTTC. The full variable domain, completed using reference TRBV9 and TRBJ2-7, is DSGVTQTPKHLITATGQRVTLRCSPRSGDLSVYWYQQSLDQGLQFLIQYYNGEERAKGNILERFSAQQFPDLHSELNLSSLELGDSALYFCASSRGLDFTYEQYFGPGTRLTVT.

The gene calls are TRBV18 and TRBJ2-5, with 8 bases lining up with TRBD1. The CDR3 runs to 18 residues. The V and J ends lost 6 bases and 5 bases, in that order; junction bases with no gene match: 20. CDR1 is KGHSH and CDR2 is LQKENI in the germline V gene. CDR3 nucleotides: TGTGCCAGCTCGCGGAAAGCACCCGGAGGACAGGGTCTGGAGACCCAGTACTTC. Translation gives CASSRKAPGGQGLETQYF.

V usage is TRBV15 and J usage is TRBJ1-1; a weak D match, TRBD1 (6 bases). Germline V gene sequence: CDR1 LNHNV, CDR2 YYDKDF (reference sequence). This CDR3 is 15 amino acids long. V was clipped by 5 bases and J by 5 bases, with 18 bases between them. CDR3 sequence (DNA): TGTGCCACCAGCGGAGGGGGAGGCGAGGCTACTGAAGCTTTCTTT. This codes for CATSGGGGEATEAFF.

The gene calls are TRBV2 and TRBJ2-6, with D unclear. Germline lookup yields CDR1 SNHLY and CDR2 FYNNEI. The V end lost 2 bases, the J end lost 0 bases, and 11 bases lay between the germline ends. The CDR3 has 17 residues. CDR3 bases: TGTGCCAGCAGTGAAATGAACGGCGGCTCTGGGGCCAACGTCCTGACTTTC. Protein product: CASSEMNGGSGANVLTF.

The CDR3 loop is CASSYRDSYEQYF. The CDR3 nucleotides read TGTGCCAGCAGTTACAGGGACTCCTACGAGCAGTACTTC. The V and J genes are TRBV5-8 and TRBJ2-7, with a weak D call TRBD1 (6 bases). Trimming stripped 5 bases from V and 0 bases from J, with 9 bases between. The CDR3 is made up of 13 amino acids. From germline, CDR1 is SGHTS and CDR2 YDEGEE.

This sequence joins TRBV2 and TRBJ1-4; TRBD1 matches 9 bases. V shed 6 bases, J shed 7 bases, and the junction held 15 bases outside the gene matches. The CDR3 has 17 residues. In germline, CDR1 is SNHLY, CDR2 FYNNEI. Written as DNA, the CDR3 is TGTGCCAGCAGCCAGCCCGGAATGGGACAGGGTTCTGAAAAACTGTTTTTT. Amino acids: CASSQPGMGQGSEKLFF.

This clone appeared once. The V gene is TRBV9, the J gene TRBJ2-3; TRBD2 aligns across 11 bases. Per the germline V gene, CDR1 is SGDLS and CDR2 is YYNGEE. The CDR3 consists of 16 residues. The V gene end was trimmed by 4 bases and the J gene end by 4 bases; junction bases not matched to a gene: 8. The DNA of the CDR3 is TGTGCCAGCAGCCTCGCGCTAGCGGGGGGAGCAGATACGCAGTATTTT. Protein product: CASSLALAGGADTQYF.

The chain combines TRBV5-1 with TRBJ2-7; TRBD1 matches at 7 bases. The junction had 6 bases not matched to a gene; V was cut back by 4 bases and J by 2 bases. The germline CDR1 and CDR2 sequences are SGHRS and YFSETQ. This CDR3 has 14 residues. Written as DNA, the CDR3 is TGCGCCAGCAGCACGCGGACAGGAACCTACGAGCAGTACTTC. Translated, it gives CASSTRTGTYEQYF. The whole variable domain, remainder taken from reference TRBV5-1 and TRBJ2-7, is KAGVTQTPRYLIKTRGQQVTLSCSPISGHRSVSWYQQTPGQGLQFLFEYFSETQRNKGNFPGRFSGRQFSNSRSEMNVSTLELGDSALYLCASSTRTGTYEQYFGPGTRLTVT.

The chain uses TRBV18 and TRBJ1-3, with TRBD1 matching 8 bases. The V segment lost 3 bases and the J segment 0 bases; nucleotides outside the gene matches: 4. Germline-derived CDR1 and CDR2 are KGHSH and LQKENI. The CDR3 is 16 amino acids. The CDR3 sequence: CASSPGQGGSGNTIYF. The DNA of the CDR3 is TGTGCCAGCTCACCCGGACAGGGAGGCTCTGGAAACACCATATATTTT.

The gene calls are TRBV27 and TRBJ1-1; 8 bases align to TRBD1. This CDR3 region has 19 residues. V gave up 2 bases and J gave up 5 bases; unmatched junction bases: 19. Germline V gene data show CDR1 as MNHEY and CDR2 as SMNVEV (reference sequence). The CDR3 sequence: CASSLRRQGAIGGGTEAFF. Written as DNA, the CDR3 is TGTGCCAGCAGTTTAAGAAGGCAGGGGGCGATCGGTGGGGGGACTGAAGCTTTCTTT.

The sample holds a few counts of this clone. V gene TRBV9 combines with J gene TRBJ2-1, with 12 bases identical to TRBD2. Germline V CDR1 and CDR2: SGDLS, YYNGEE. The junction had 8 bases not matched to a gene; V was cut back by 0 bases and J by 7 bases. This CDR3 has 17 residues. The CDR3 sequence: CASSVEPTSGRRNEQFF. DNA for the CDR3: TGTGCCAGCAGCGTAGAACCGACTAGCGGGAGAAGGAATGAGCAGTTCTTC.

The genes are TRBV6-5 and TRBJ2-7; tentative D call: TRBD1 (6 bases). The CDR3 extends over 12 amino acids. Per the germline V gene, CDR1 is MNHEY and CDR2 is SVGAGI. Trimming stripped 5 bases from V and 4 bases from J, with 9 bases between. The CDR3 DNA sequence: TGTGCCAGCAGTATCCAGGGGTACGAGCAGTACTTC. It translates to CASSIQGYEQYF.